This T cell receptor (beta chain) was documented in a study of CD8+ T cells in alopecia areata. Across the study: Tofacitinib lasted 6 to 18 months, then 6 months off drug. Study observations and caveats: Tofacitinib significantly brought down scalp clonality and expanded CD8+ clones among top 100.

Comments on this clone: What it binds is unknown.

It was cDNA, reverse transcribed from extracted RNA, that served as the sequencing template. Measured with immunoSEQ multiplex PCR; TCRdb has only the in-frame clones, and not every one. The sample includes 100,000 to 130,000 clones, 84% of them seen just once. V lost 2 bases and J lost 8, with 17 bases in between. This CDR3 is built from 15 residues. In germline, CDR1 is SGHRS, CDR2 YFSETQ. Treatment reported: oral pan-JAK inhibitor, 5-10 mg twice daily. As part of sample collection, lesional scalp punch biopsies and peripheral blood were taken from alopecia areata patients. The rearrangement joins TRBV5-1 to TRBJ1-3; D is unresolved. This specimen consisted of CD8+ T cells sorted from blood, obtained at week 24, from a patient treated with tofacitinib. The origin of this receptor is a human donor with alopecia areata. In DNA form, the CDR3 reads TGCGCCAGCAGCTTCAGAAGCCCAGGAGAACACACCATATATTTT. Translating gives CASSFRSPGEHTIYF.